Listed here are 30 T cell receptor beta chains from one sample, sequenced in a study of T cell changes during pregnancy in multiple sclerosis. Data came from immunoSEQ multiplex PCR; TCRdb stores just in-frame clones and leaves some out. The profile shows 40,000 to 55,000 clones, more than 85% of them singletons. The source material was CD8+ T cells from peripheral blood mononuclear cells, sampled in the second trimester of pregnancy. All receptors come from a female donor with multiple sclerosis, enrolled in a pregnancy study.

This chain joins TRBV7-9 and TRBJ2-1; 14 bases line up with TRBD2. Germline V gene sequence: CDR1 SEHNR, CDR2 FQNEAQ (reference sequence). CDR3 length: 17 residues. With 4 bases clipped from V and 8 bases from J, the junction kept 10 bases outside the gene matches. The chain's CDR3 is CASSSKTSGGAFDEQFF. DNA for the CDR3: TGTGCCAGCAGCTCTAAGACTAGCGGGGGGGCCTTCGATGAGCAGTTCTTC.

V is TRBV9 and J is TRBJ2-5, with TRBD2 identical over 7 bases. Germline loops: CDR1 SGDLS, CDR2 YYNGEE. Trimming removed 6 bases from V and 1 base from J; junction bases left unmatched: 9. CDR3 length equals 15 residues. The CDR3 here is CASTDSAGTQETQYF. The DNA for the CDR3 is TGTGCCAGCACAGATTCAGCGGGGACCCAAGAGACCCAGTACTTC.

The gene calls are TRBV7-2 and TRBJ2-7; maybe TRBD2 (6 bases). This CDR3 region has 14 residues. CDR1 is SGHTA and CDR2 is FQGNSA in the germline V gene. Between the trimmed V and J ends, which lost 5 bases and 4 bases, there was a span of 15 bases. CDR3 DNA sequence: TGTGCCAGCAGCCCCTGGAGGGGACCTTACGAGCAGTACTTC. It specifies CASSPWRGPYEQYF.

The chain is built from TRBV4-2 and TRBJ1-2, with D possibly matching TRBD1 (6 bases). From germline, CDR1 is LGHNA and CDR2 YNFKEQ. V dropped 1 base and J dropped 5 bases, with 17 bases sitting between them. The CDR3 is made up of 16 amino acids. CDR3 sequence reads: CASSQVVAPGQYGYTF. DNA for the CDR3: TGTGCCAGCAGCCAAGTGGTAGCCCCTGGACAGTATGGCTACACCTTC.

CDR3 protein: CASSLYGGGTYEQYF. CDR3 nucleotides: TGTGCCAGCAGCTTATACGGCGGGGGGACTTACGAGCAGTACTTC. The chain carries TRBV7-3 and TRBJ2-7, with TRBD2 matching over 8 bases. The CDR3 has 15 residues. J gave up 4 bases and V 2 bases, and 7 bases lay outside the gene matches. Germline loops: CDR1 SGHTA, CDR2 FQGTGA.

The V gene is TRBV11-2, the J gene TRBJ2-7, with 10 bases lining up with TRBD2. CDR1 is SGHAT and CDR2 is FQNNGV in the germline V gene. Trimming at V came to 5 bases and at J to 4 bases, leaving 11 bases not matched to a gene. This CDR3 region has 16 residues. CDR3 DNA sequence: TGTGCCAGCAGCCCGAGGGAGCGGGGGGGCCCTTACGAGCAGTACTTC. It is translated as CASSPRERGGPYEQYF. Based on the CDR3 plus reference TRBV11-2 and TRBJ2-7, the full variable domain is EAGVAQSPRYKIIEKRQSVAFWCNPISGHATLYWYQQILGQGPKLLIQFQNNGVVDDSQLPKDRFSAERLKGVDSTLKIQPAKLEDSAVYLCASSPRERGGPYEQYFGPGTRLTVT.

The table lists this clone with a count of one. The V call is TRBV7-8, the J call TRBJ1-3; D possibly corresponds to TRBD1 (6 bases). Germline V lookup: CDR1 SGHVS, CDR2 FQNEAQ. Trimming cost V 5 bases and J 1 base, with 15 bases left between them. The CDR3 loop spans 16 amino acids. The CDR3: CASSLTPQGSGNTIYF. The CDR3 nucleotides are TGTGCCAGCAGCCTAACCCCACAGGGTTCTGGAAACACCATATATTTT. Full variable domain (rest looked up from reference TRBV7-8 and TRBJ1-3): GAGVSQSPRYKVAKRGQDVALRCDPISGHVSLFWYQQALGQGPEFLTYFQNEAQLDKSGLPSDRFFAERPEGSVSTLKIQRTQQEDSAVYLCASSLTPQGSGNTIYFGEGSWLTVV.

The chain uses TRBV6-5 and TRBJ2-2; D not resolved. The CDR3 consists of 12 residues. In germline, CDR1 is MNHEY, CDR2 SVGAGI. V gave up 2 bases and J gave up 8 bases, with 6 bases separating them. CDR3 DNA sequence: TGTGCCAGCAGTTACCCTTTGGGGGAGCTGTTTTTT. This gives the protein CASSYPLGELFF.

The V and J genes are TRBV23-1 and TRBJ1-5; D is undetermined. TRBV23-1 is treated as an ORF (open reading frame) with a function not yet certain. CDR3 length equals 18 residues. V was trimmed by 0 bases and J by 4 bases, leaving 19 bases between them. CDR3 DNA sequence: TGCGCCAGCAGTCAATCGGCGCAGCTGGACTTCCCGAATCAGCCCCAGCATTTT. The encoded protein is CASSQSAQLDFPNQPQHF.

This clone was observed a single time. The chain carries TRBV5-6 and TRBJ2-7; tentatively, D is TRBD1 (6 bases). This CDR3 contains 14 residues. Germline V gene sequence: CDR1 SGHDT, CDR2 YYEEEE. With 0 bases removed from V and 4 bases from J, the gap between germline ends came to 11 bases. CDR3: CASSLGTALYEQYF. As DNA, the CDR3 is TGTGCCAGCAGCTTGGGGACAGCCTTATACGAGCAGTACTTC.

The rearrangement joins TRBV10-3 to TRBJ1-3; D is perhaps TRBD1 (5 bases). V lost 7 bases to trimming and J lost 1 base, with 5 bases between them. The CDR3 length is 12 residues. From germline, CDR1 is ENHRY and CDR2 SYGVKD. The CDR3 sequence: CAITGSGNTIYF. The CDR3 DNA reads TGTGCCATCACAGGGTCTGGAAACACCATATATTTT.

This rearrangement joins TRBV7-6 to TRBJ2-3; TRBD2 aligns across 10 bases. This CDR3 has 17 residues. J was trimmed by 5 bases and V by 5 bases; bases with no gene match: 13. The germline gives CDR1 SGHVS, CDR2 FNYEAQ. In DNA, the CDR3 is TGTGCCAGCAGCCCCGCGGCAAGCGGGGGGGCGGGAGATACGCAGTATTTT. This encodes CASSPAASGGAGDTQYF.

CDR3 loop: CASSPTGNWNTEAFF. As DNA, the CDR3 is TGTGCCAGCAGCCCTACAGGGAATTGGAACACTGAAGCTTTCTTT. V is TRBV7-3 and J is TRBJ1-1, with TRBD1 as a possible D gene (6 bases). The CDR3 has 15 residues. From germline, CDR1 is SGHTA and CDR2 FQGTGA. Trimming took 5 bases from V and 1 from J, leaving 14 bases between them.

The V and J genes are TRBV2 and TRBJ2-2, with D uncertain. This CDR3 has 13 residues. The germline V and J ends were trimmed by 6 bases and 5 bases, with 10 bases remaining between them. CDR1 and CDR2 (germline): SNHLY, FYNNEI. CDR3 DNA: TGTGCCAGCAGCGCCCCGGGTACCGGGGAGCTGTTTTTT. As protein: CASSAPGTGELFF.

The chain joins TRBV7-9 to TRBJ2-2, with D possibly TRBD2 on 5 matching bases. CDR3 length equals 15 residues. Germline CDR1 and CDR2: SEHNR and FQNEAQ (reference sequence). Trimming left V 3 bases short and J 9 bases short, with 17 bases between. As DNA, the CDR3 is TGTGCCAGCAGCTTGATAGGTGGCGCGGGCTGGGAGCTGTTTTTT. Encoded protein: CASSLIGGAGWELFF.

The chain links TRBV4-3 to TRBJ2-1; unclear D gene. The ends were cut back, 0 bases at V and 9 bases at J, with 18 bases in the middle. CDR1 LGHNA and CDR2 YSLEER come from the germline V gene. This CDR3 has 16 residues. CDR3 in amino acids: CASSQENGLRLGEQFF. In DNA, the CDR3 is TGCGCCAGCAGCCAAGAAAATGGGCTACGCCTCGGTGAGCAGTTCTTC.

For the CDR3, the DNA is TGTGCCAGCAGCTTAGTTATGCGGACAGATACGCAGTATTTT. Translated, it gives CASSLVMRTDTQYF. This chain connects TRBV7-6 to TRBJ2-3, with D uncertain. The CDR3 sequence is 14 residues long. V was clipped by 1 base and J by 3 bases, with 8 bases between them. Germline V CDR1 and CDR2: SGHVS, FNYEAQ.

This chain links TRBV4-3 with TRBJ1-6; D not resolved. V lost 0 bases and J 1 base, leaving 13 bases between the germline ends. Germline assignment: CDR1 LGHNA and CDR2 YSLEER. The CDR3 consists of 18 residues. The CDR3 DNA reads TGCGCCAGCAGCCAAGAAGAGGTACGGAGGTCCTATAATTCACCCCTCCACTTT. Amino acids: CASSQEEVRRSYNSPLHF.

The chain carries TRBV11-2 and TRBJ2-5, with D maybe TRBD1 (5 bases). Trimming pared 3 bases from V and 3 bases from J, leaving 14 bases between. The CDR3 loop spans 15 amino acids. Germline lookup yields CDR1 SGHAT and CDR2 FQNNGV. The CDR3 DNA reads TGTGCCAGCAGCTTCACGGCGACAGAAAAAGAGACCCAGTACTTC. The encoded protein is CASSFTATEKETQYF.

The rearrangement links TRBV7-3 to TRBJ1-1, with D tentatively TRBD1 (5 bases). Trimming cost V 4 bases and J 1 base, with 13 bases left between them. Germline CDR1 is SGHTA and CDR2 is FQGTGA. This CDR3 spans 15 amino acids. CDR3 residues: CASSSIGGGNTEAFF. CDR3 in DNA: TGTGCCAGCAGCTCCATTGGGGGGGGGAACACTGAAGCTTTCTTT.

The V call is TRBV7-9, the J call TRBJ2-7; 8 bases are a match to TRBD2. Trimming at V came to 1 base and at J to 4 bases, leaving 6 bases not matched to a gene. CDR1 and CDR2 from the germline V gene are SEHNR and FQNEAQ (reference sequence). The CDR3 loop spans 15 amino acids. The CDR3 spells CASSLVGGAGYEQYF. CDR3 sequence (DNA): TGTGCCAGCAGCTTAGTCGGGGGGGCCGGGTACGAGCAGTACTTC.

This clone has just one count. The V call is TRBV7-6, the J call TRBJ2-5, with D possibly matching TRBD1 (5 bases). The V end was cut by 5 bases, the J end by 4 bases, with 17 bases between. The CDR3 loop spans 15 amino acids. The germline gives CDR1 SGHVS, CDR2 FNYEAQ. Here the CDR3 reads CASSPTQGMGETQYF. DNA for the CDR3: TGTGCCAGCAGCCCAACGCAGGGCATGGGAGAGACCCAGTACTTC.

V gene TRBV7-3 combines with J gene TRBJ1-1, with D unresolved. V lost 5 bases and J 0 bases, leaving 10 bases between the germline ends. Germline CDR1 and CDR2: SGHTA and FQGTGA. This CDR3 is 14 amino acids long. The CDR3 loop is CASSANHMNTEAFF. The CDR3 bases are TGTGCCAGCAGCGCCAACCACATGAACACTGAAGCTTTCTTT.

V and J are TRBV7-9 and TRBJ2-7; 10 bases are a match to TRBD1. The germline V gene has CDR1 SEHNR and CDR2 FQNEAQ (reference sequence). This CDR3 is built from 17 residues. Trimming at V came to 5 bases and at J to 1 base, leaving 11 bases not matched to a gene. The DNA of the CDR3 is TGTGCCAGCAGCCCCGGGACAGGGGTAGAGGCTTCCTACGAGCAGTACTTC. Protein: CASSPGTGVEASYEQYF.

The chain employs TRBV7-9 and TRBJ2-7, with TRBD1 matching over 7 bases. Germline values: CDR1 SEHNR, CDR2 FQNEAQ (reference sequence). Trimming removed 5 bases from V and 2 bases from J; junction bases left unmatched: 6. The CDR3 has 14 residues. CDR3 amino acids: CASSPQTGTYEQYF. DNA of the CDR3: TGTGCCAGCAGCCCCCAGACAGGGACCTACGAGCAGTACTTC.

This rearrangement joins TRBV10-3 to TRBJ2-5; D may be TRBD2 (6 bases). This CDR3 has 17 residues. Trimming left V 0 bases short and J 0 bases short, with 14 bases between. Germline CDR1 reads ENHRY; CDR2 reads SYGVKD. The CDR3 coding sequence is TGTGCCATCAGTGAGTCGAAGGGCGGGGAAAACCAAGAGACCCAGTACTTC. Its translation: CAISESKGGENQETQYF.

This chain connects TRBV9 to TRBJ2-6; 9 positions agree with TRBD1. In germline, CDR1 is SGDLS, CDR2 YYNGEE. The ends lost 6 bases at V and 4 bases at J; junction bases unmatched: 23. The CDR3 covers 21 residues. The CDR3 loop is CASTLSRDRVGGPGGANVLTF. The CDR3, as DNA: TGTGCCAGCACCCTAAGCCGGGACAGGGTAGGAGGGCCTGGAGGGGCCAACGTCCTGACTTTC.

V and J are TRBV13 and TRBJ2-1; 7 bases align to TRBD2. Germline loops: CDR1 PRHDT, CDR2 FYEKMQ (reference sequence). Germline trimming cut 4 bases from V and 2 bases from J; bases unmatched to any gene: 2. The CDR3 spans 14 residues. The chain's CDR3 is CASSSGLAYNEQFF. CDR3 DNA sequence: TGTGCCAGCAGCTCCGGACTAGCCTACAATGAGCAGTTCTTC.

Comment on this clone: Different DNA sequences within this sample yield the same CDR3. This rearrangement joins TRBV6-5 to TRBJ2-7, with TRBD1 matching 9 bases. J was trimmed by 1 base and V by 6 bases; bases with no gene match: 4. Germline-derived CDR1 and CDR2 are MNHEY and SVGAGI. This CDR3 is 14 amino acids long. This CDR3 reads CASRPGTGSYEQYF. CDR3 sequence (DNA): TGTGCCAGCAGGCCCGGGACAGGGTCCTACGAGCAGTACTTC.

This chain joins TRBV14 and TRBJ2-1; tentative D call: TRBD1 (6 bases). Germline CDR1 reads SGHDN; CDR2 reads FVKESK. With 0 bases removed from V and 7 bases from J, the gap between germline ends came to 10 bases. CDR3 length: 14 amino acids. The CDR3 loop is CASSQDAGANEQFF. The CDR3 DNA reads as TGTGCCAGCAGCCAAGATGCAGGGGCAAATGAGCAGTTCTTC.